The 13 T cell receptor beta chains presented below share a single source sample, sequenced in a study of shared clonotypes between healthy human individuals. This table comes from immunoSEQ multiplex PCR, and its TCRdb copy is limited to in-frame clones, with some not included. The table includes just over 2,000,000 clones, over 85% detected once. CD8 cells classed as naive were CD45RO-negative and positively selected for CCR7, excluding terminally differentiated effector memory CD45RA+ cells. Sequenced: naive CD8+ T cells sorted from blood. These TCRs come from a man aged 18 to 35 in good health.

The CDR3, as DNA: TGTGCCAGCATCACCCTCGGGGAGACCCAGTACTTC. This sequence encodes CASITLGETQYF. This chain connects TRBV6-1 to TRBJ2-5; D is uncertain. V was trimmed by 7 bases and J by 5 bases, leaving 11 bases between them. CDR1 is MNHNS and CDR2 is SASEGT in the germline V gene. This CDR3 comprises 12 residues.

The chain combines TRBV9 with TRBJ2-2, with 9 positions matching TRBD2. CDR1 and CDR2 from the germline V gene are SGDLS and YYNGEE. J gave up 2 bases and V 4 bases, and 6 bases lay outside the gene matches. This CDR3 is built from 16 residues. CDR3 sequence reads: CASSLPREGNTGELFF. The CDR3 nucleotides are TGTGCCAGCAGCCTTCCGCGGGAGGGAAACACCGGGGAGCTGTTTTTT.

Turning to this clone: At one end, the junction sequence differs from germline, possibly due to a read error. The chain combines TRBV7-7 with TRBJ1-2; D may be TRBD1 (5 bases). Germline CDR1 SSHAT, CDR2 FNYEAQ (reference sequence). This CDR3 is built from 15 residues. CDR3 region: CASSPFSEKGEGYTF. Written as DNA, the CDR3 is TGTGCTAGCAGCCCCTTTTCGGAGAAAGGGGAAGGCTACACCTTC. The entire variable domain, with the rest obtained from reference TRBV7-7 and TRBJ1-2, is as follows: GAGVSQSPRYKVTKRGQDVTLRCDPISSHATLYWYQQALGQGPEFLTYFNYEAQPDKSGLPSDRFSAERPEGSISTLTIQRTEQRDSAMYRCASSPFSEKGEGYTFGSGTRLTVV.

The chain joins TRBV29-1 to TRBJ1-2; TRBD1 agrees at 12 bases. Germline V gene data show CDR1 as SQVTM and CDR2 as ANQGSEA. This CDR3 has 14 residues. The V segment lost 7 bases and the J segment 7 bases; nucleotides outside the gene matches: 10. The CDR3 loop reads CSAVAGTGGSGYTF. CDR3 bases: TGCAGCGCGGTAGCCGGGACAGGGGGCAGTGGCTACACCTTC.

V gene TRBV7-6 combines with J gene TRBJ2-2; TRBD2 agrees at 7 bases. Germline CDR1 and CDR2: SGHVS and FNYEAQ. The V gene end was trimmed by 6 bases and the J gene end by 5 bases; junction bases not matched to a gene: 9. CDR3 size: 15 residues. CDR3 sequence reads: CASSTGGGRTGELFF. CDR3 coding DNA: TGTGCCAGCAGTACGGGGGGTGGAAGGACCGGGGAGCTGTTTTTT.

V gene TRBV7-8 combines with J gene TRBJ2-7; maybe TRBD2 (5 bases). The CDR3 length is 17 residues. The germline V gene has CDR1 SGHVS and CDR2 FQNEAQ. Between the trimmed V and J ends, which lost 1 base and 7 bases, there was a span of 23 bases. The chain's CDR3 is CASSLEIGGSSLKEQYF. The CDR3 region has the DNA TGTGCCAGCAGCTTAGAAATCGGCGGGTCCTCCCTTAAAGAGCAGTACTTC. Full variable domain (rest looked up from reference TRBV7-8 and TRBJ2-7): GAGVSQSPRYKVAKRGQDVALRCDPISGHVSLFWYQQALGQGPEFLTYFQNEAQLDKSGLPSDRFFAERPEGSVSTLKIQRTQQEDSAVYLCASSLEIGGSSLKEQYFGPGTRLTVT.

V is TRBV4-1 and J is TRBJ2-3, with 11 positions matching TRBD2. With 0 bases clipped from V and 11 bases from J, the junction kept 7 bases outside the gene matches. Looked up from germline, CDR1 is MGHRA and CDR2 is YSYEKL. The CDR3 is 15 residues long. This chain's CDR3 is CASSQETSGMWRQYF. The CDR3 DNA follows: TGCGCCAGCAGCCAAGAGACTAGCGGGATGTGGAGGCAGTATTTT.

V gene TRBV5-4 combines with J gene TRBJ2-5; 13 nucleotides match TRBD2. J gave up 9 bases and V 5 bases, and 7 bases lay outside the gene matches. Germline V gene data show CDR1 as SGHNT and CDR2 as YYREEE (reference sequence). This CDR3 has 14 residues. The CDR3: CASSSGTSGTPQYF. As DNA, the CDR3 is TGTGCCAGCAGTTCCGGGACTAGCGGGACACCCCAGTACTTC.

V gene TRBV19 combines with J gene TRBJ2-2; either TRBD1 or TRBD2 may supply D (5 bases each). The germline CDR1 and CDR2 sequences are LNHDA and SQIVND (reference sequence). The CDR3 spans 17 residues. Trimming stripped 1 base from V and 5 bases from J, with 17 bases between. The CDR3 DNA reads TGTGCCAGTAGTATAGCGGTTCCCAGTTGGGGGACCGGGGAGCTGTTTTTT. Encoded protein: CASSIAVPSWGTGELFF.

The chain is built from TRBV27 and TRBJ1-3, with 7 nucleotides matching TRBD1. V trimming: 4 bases; J trimming: 3 bases; junction bases outside the gene matches: 12. The V gene's germline CDR1 is MNHEY and CDR2 SMNVEV (reference sequence). This CDR3 comprises 17 residues. CDR3 nucleotide sequence: TGTGCCAGCAGTTCAGCCAGACAGGGAATTTATGGAAACACCATATATTTT. Translated: CASSSARQGIYGNTIYF.

Remarks on this clone: The sample contains more than one DNA sequence encoding this CDR3. V gene TRBV27 combines with J gene TRBJ2-3; 10 bases are shared with TRBD1. V was clipped by 1 base and J by 1 base; unmatched bases: 2. The germline CDR1 and CDR2 sequences are MNHEY and SMNVEV (reference sequence). This CDR3 region has 16 residues. The CDR3 DNA follows: TGTGCCAGCAGTTTATTGGGGACAGGGGGCACAGATACGCAGTATTTT. Protein sequence: CASSLLGTGGTDTQYF.

The chain recombines TRBV7-8 with TRBJ1-6; a weak D match, TRBD1 (6 bases). Germline V lookup: CDR1 SGHVS, CDR2 FQNEAQ. Trimming took off 4 bases at V and 8 bases at J, with 15 bases between the two ends. The CDR3 totals 15 residues. This chain's CDR3 is CASSSPGATDSPLHF. Written as DNA, the CDR3 is TGTGCCAGCAGCTCCCCGGGGGCGACTGATTCACCCCTCCACTTT.

This chain uses TRBV19 with TRBJ2-7, with D perhaps matching TRBD1 or TRBD2 (5 bases each). Germline V CDR1 and CDR2: LNHDA, SQIVND (reference sequence). V lost 7 bases and J lost 3, with 19 bases in between. This CDR3 comprises 15 residues. In DNA, the CDR3 is TGTGCCAGTAACGATCCCGGGACGGGCCTCTACGAGCAGTACTTC. Translated, it gives CASNDPGTGLYEQYF.